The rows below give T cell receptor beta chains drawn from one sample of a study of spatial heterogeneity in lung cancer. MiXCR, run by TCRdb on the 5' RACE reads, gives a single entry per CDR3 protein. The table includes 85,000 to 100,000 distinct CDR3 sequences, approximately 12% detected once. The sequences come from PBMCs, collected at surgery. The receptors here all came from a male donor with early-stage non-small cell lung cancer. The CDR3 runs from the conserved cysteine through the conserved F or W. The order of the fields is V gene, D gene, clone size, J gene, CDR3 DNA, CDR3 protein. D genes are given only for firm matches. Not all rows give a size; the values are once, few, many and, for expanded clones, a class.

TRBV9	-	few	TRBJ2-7	TGTGCCAGCAGCCCACGACTGGGACACGAGCAGTACTTC	CASSPRLGHEQYF
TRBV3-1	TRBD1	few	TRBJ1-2	TGTGCCAGCAGCCGGGGACAGGGGTCTGGAGGCTACACCTTC	CASSRGQGSGGYTF
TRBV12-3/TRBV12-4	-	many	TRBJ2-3	TGTGCCAGCAGTTTCCTTGGCAGCGGGCAGGGTACGCAGTATTTT	CASSFLGSGQGTQYF
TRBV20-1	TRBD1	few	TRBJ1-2	TGCAGTGCAAGAGGCCAGGGGGCGGAGTATGGCTACACCTTC	CSARGQGAEYGYTF
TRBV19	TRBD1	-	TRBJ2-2	TGTGCCAGTAGTATTTTCGGGACAGGGGGGACCGGGGAGCTGTTTTTT	CASSIFGTGGTGELFF
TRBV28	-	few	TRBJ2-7	TGTGCCAGCCCTGGTCCAGAGACCTCCTACGAGCAGTACTTC	CASPGPETSYEQYF
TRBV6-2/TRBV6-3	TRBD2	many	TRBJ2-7	TGTGCCAGCAGTTACGGGACTAGCGGGAGCGACGAGCAGTACTTC	CASSYGTSGSDEQYF
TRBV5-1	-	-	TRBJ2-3	TGCGCCAGCAGCTTGGTGCGGCCAGGTAGGACAGATACGCAGTATTTT	CASSLVRPGRTDTQYF
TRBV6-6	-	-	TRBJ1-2	TGTGCCAGCAGTTACACCGATATTTCCAACTATGGCTACACCTTC	CASSYTDISNYGYTF
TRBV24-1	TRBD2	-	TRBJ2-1	TGTGCCACCAGTAGGACTAGCGGGGGGAACTACAATGAGCAGTTCTTC	CATSRTSGGNYNEQFF
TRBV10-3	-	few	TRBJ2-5	TGTGCCATCAGGCGAGAGGACGGGCCAGGGGTGACCCAGTACTTC	CAIRREDGPGVTQYF
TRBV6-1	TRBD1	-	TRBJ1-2	TGTGCCAGCATGAGGGACAGGGATAACGGCTACACCTTC	CASMRDRDNGYTF
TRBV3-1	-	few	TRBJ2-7	TGTGCCAGCAGCCAGGGCAGGAGCTCCTACGAGCAGTACTTC	CASSQGRSSYEQYF
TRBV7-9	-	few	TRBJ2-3	TGTGCCAGCAGCTTAACAAGGGTTAGCACAGATACGCAGTATTTT	CASSLTRVSTDTQYF
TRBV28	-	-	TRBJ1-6	TGTGCCAGCAGAACCGGGAGGTGGAATTCACCCCTCCACTTT	CASRTGRWNSPLHF
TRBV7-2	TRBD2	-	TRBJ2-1	TGTGCCAGCAGCCCCGGACTAGCGGGGCACAATGAGCAGTTCTTC	CASSPGLAGHNEQFF
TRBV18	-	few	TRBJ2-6	TGTGCCAGCTCACCTAGGGTCTCTGGGGCCAACGTCCTGACTTTC	CASSPRVSGANVLTF
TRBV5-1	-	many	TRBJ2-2	TGCGCCAGCAGCTTGGCCCTAGCACCGAACACCGGGGAGCTGTTTTTT	CASSLALAPNTGELFF
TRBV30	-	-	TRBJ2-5	TGTGCCTGGAGTGTAGTTCGGCAGACCCAAGAGACCCAGTACTTC	CAWSVVRQTQETQYF
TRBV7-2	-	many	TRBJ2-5	TGTGCCAGCGTAGTTACTGGGGGCACGATGGAGACCCAGTACTTC	CASVVTGGTMETQYF
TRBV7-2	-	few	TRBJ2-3	TGTGCCAGCAGCTTAAGGGGGAAGGGTGGAGATACGCAGTATTTT	CASSLRGKGGDTQYF
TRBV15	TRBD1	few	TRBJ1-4	TGTGCCACCAGCAGGGGCCGGACAGGGCTTAATGAAAAACTGTTTTTT	CATSRGRTGLNEKLFF
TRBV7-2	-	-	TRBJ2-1	TGTGCCAGCAGCCGTAGCCGTTATGAGCAGTTCTTC	CASSRSRYEQFF
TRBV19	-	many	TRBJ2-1	TGTGCCAGTAGTATAGACTCCAATGAGCAGTTCTTC	CASSIDSNEQFF
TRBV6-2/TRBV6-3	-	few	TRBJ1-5	TGTGCCAGCAGTTACGGAGACAGCGAGAATAGCAATCAGCCCCAGCATTTT	CASSYGDSENSNQPQHF
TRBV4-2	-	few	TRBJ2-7	TGTGCCAGCAGCCTGTTTGGAATCTCCTACGAGCAGTACTTC	CASSLFGISYEQYF
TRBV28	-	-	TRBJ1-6	TGTGCCAGCAGTTTTTTGGTTAGTTCACCCCTCCACTTT	CASSFLVSSPLHF
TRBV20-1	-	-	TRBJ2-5	TGCAGTGCTAGCCTACAAAGGGGAGAGACCCAGTACTTC	CSASLQRGETQYF
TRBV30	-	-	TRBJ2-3	TGTGCCTGGAGTATGGGGAGCGGATACACAGATACGCAGTATTTT	CAWSMGSGYTDTQYF
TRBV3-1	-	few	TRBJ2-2	TGTGCCAGCAGCCAAGAGGGCCGTGTCACCGGGGAGCTGTTTTTT	CASSQEGRVTGELFF
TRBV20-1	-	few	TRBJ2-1	TGCAGTGCTAGAGATTTCAGCGGACCTTACAATGAGCAGTTCTTC	CSARDFSGPYNEQFF
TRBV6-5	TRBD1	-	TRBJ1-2	TGTGCCAGCAGCCGGGACAGGGGCAACTATGGCTACACCTTC	CASSRDRGNYGYTF
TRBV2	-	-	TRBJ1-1	TGTGCCAGCACCTCTCGGAAGGCCTCGAACACTGAAGCTTTCTTT	CASTSRKASNTEAFF
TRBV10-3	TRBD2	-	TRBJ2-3	TGTGCCGCCCAACCCGGGGGAAGCGGGAGTCAACAGTATTTT	CAAQPGGSGSQQYF
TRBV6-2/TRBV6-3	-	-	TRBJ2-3	TGTGCCAGCAGTTGGTCTAGCGAGAACACAGATACGCAGTATTTT	CASSWSSENTDTQYF
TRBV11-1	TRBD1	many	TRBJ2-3	TGTGCCAGCAGCAGGGACAGCGATACGCAGTATTTT	CASSRDSDTQYF
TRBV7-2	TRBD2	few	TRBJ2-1	TGTGCCAGCAGCTTAGATGTAGCGGGGCACAATGAGCAGTTCTTC	CASSLDVAGHNEQFF
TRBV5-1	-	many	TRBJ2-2	TGCGCCAGCAGCTTTGGGGGGCAAGGCACCGGGGAGCTGTTTTTT	CASSFGGQGTGELFF
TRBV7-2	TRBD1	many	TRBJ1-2	TGTGCCAGCAGCTCGTCAGGGGGTGGCTATGGCTACACCTTC	CASSSSGGGYGYTF
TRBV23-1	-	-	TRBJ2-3	TGCGCCAGCAGTCAATCGAACAAGGGGGGCACAGATACGCAGTATTTT	CASSQSNKGGTDTQYF
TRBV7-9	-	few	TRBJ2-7	TGTGCCAGCAGCTCCTCAGGGACCTACGAGCAGTACTTC	CASSSSGTYEQYF
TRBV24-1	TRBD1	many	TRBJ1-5	TGTGCCACCAGTGATTCAGGGACAGGGAGCAATCAGCCCCAGCATTTT	CATSDSGTGSNQPQHF
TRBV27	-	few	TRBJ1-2	TGTGCCAGCAGCGGGTCTAACTATGGCTACACCTTC	CASSGSNYGYTF
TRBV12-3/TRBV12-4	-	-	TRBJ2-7	TGTGCCAGCAGGTTGGGGGGACAGTACGAGCAGTACTTC	CASRLGGQYEQYF
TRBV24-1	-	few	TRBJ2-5	TGTGCCACCAGTGACCCTCAGAAGACGGGACAAGAGACCCAGTACTTC	CATSDPQKTGQETQYF
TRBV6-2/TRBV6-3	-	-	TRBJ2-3	TGTGCCAGCAGTCCCCGGGAGGGGGCGATCCCAGATACGCAGTATTTT	CASSPREGAIPDTQYF
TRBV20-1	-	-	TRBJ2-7	TGCAGTGCCCGACCTAGTTACTACGAGCAGTACTTC	CSARPSYYEQYF
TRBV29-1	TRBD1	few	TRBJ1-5	TGCAGCGTCGGGACAGGGGGGGATCAGCCCCAGCATTTT	CSVGTGGDQPQHF
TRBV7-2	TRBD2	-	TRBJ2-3	TGTGCCAGCAGCCGAAGCACTAGCGGGATGTTAGATACGCAGTATTTT	CASSRSTSGMLDTQYF
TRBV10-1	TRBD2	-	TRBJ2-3	TGCGCCAGCAGTGATCGGACTAGCGGGGGGGCAGATACGCAGTATTTT	CASSDRTSGGADTQYF
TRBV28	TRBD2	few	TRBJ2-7	TGTGCCAGCAGTTTACGGACTAGCGGGAAAAAACTCTCCTACGAGCAGTACTTC	CASSLRTSGKKLSYEQYF
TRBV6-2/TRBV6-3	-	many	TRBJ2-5	TGTGCCAGCAGTTACTGGAGCCAAGAGACCCAGTACTTC	CASSYWSQETQYF
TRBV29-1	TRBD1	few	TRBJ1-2	TGCAGCGTGCTCTTTGACAGGGGACATCATGGCTACACCTTC	CSVLFDRGHHGYTF